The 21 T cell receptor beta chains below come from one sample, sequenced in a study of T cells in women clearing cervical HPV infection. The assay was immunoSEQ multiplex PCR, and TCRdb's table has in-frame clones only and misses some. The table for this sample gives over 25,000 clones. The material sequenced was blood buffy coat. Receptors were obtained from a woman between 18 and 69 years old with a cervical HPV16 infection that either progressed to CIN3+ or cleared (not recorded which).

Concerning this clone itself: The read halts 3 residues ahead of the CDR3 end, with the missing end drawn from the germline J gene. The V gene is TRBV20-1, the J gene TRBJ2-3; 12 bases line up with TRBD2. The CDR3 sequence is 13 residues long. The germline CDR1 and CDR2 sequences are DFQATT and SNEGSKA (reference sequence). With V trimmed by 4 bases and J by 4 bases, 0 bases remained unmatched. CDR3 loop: CSATSGGADTQYF. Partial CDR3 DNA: TGCAGTGCTACTAGCGGGGGGGCAGATACG.

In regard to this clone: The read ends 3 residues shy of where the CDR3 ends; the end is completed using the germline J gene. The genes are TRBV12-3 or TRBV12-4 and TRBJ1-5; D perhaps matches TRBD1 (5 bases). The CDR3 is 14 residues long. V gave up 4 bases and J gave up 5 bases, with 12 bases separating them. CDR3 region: CASSSGLSDQPQHF. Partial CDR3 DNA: TGTGCCAGCAGTTCGGGACTTAGTGATCAGCCC.

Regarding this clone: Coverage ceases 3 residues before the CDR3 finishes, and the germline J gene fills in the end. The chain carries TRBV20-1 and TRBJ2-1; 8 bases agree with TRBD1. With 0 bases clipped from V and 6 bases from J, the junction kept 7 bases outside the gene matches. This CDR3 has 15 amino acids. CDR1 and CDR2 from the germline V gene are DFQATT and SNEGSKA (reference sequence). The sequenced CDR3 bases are TGCAGTGCTAGAGATCTGATGGACAGGGCCAATGAG. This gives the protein CSARDLMDRANE. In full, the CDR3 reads CSARDLMDRANEQFF.

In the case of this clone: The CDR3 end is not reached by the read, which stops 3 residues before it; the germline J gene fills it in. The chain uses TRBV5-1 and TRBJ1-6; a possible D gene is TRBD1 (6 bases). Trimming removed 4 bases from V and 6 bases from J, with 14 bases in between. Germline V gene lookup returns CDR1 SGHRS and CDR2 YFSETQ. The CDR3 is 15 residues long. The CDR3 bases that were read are TGCGCCAGCAGCCCACAGGGCGGGGGTAATTCACCC. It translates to CASSPQGGGNSP. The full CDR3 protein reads CASSPQGGGNSPLHF.

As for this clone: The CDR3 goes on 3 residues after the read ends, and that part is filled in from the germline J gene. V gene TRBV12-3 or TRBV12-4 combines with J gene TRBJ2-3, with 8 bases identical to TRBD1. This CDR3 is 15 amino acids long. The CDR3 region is CASSLWQGAGETQYF. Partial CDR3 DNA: TGTGCCAGCAGTTTATGGCAGGGGGCAGGGGAGACG.

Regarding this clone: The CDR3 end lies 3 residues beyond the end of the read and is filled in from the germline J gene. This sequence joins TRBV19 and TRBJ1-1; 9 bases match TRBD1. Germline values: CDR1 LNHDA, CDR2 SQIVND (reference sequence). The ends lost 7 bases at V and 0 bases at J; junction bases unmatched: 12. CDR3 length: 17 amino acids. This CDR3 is CASILGGTGKLNTEAFF. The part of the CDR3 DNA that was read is TGTGCCAGTATCTTGGGGGGGACAGGGAAGTTGAACACTGAA.

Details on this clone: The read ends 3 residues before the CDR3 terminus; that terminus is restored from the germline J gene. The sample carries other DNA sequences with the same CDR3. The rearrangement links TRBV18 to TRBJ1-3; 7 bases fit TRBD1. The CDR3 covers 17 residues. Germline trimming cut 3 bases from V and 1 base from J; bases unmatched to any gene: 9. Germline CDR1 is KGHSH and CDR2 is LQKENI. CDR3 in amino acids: CASSPQDRKGSGNTIYF. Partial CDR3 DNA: TGTGCCAGCTCACCCCAGGACAGGAAGGGTTCTGGAAACACC.

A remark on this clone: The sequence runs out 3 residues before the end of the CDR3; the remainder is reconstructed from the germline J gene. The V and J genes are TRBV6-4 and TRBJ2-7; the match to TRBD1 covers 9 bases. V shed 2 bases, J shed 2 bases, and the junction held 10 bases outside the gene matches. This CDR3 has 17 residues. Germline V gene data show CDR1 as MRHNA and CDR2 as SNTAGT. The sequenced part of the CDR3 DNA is TGTGCCAGCAGTGACCCCGCGAGGGACAGGGTAACCTACGAG. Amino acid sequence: CASSDPARDRVTYE. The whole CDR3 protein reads CASSDPARDRVTYEQYF.

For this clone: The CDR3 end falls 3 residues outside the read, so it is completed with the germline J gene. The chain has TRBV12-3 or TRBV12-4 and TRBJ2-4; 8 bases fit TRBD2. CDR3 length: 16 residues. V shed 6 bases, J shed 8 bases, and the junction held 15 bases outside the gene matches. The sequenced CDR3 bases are TGTGCCAGCAGGTTAACCCTTGGGCCCGGGGGGGACATT. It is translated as CASRLTLGPGGDI. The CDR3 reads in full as CASRLTLGPGGDIQYF.

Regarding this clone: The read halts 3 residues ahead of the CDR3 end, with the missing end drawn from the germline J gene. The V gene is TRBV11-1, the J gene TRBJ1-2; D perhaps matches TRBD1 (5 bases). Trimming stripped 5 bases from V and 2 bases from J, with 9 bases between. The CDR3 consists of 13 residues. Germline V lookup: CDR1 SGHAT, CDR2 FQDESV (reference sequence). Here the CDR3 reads CASSEQANYGYTF. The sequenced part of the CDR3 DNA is TGTGCCAGCAGCGAACAGGCGAACTATGGC.

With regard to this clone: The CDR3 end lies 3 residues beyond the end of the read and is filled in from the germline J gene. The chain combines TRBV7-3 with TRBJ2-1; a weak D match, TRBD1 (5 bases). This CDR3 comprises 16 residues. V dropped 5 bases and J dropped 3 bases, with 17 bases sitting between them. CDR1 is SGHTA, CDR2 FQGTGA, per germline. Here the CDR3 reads CASSPKQAGGYNEQFF. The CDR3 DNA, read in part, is TGTGCCAGCAGCCCAAAACAGGCCGGTGGCTACAATGAG.

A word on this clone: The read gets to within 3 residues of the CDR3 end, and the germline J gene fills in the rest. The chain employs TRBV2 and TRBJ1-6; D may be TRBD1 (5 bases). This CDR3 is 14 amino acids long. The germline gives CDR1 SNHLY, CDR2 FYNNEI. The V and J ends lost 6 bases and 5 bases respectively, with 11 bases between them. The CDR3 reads CASRGGTDNSPLHF. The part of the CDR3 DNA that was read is TGTGCCAGCAGGGGGGGGACGGATAATTCACCC.

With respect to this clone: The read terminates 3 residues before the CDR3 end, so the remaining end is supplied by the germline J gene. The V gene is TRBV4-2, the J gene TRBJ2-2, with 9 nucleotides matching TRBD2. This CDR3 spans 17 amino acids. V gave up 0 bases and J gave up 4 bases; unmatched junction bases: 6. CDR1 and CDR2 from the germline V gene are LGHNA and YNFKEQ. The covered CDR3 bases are TGTGCCAGCAGCCAAGATGGGGCGGGGGGGATCACCGGGGAG. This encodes CASSQDGAGGITGE. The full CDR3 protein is CASSQDGAGGITGELFF.

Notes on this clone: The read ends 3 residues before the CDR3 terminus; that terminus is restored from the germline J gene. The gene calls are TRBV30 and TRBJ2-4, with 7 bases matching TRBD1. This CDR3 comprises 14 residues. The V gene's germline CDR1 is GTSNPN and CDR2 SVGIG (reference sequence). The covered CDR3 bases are TGTGCCTGGAGTGTAGACTTACAGGGGTATGGT. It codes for CAWSVDLQGYG. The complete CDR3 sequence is CAWSVDLQGYGQYF.

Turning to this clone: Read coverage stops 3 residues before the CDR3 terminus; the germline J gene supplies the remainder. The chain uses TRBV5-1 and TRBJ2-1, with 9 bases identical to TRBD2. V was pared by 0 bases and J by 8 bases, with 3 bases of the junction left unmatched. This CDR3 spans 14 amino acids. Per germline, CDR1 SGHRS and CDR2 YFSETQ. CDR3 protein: CASSLAQRGDEQFF. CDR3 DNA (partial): TGCGCCAGCAGCTTGGCCCAGCGGGGGGATGAG.

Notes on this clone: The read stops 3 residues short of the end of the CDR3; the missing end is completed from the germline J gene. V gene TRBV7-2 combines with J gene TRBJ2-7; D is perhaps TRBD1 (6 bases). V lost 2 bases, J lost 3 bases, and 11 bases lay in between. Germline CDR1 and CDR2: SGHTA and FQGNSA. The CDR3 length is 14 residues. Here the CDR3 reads CASSLTGLGYEQYF. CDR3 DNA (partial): TGTGCCAGCAGCTTAACAGGGCTTGGCTACGAG. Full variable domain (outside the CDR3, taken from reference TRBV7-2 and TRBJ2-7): GAGVSQSPSNKVTEKGKDVELRCDPISGHTALYWYRQSLGQGLEFLIYFQGNSAPDKSGLPSDRFSAERTGGSVSTLTIQRTQQEDSAVYLCASSLTGLGYEQYFGPGTRLTVT.

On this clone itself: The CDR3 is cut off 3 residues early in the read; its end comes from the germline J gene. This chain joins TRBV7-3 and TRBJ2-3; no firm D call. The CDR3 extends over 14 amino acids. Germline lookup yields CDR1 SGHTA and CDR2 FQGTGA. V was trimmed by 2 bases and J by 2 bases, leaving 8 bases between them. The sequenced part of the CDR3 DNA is TGTGCCAGCAGCTTATGGGCCTCCACAGATACG. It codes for CASSLWASTDT. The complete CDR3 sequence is CASSLWASTDTQYF.

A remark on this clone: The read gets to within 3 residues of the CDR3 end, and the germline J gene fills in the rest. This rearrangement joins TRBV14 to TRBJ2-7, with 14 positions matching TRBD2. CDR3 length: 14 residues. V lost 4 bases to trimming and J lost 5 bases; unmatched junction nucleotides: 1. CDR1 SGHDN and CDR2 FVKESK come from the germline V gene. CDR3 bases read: TGTGCCAGCAGCCTGGGACTAGCGGGAGACGAG. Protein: CASSLGLAGDE. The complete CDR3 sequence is CASSLGLAGDEQYF.

The CDR3 loop is CASSPDLGGEETQYF. The sequenced part of the CDR3 DNA is TGTGCCAGCTCACCAGATTTAGGGGGAGAGGAGACC. This sequence joins TRBV18 and TRBJ2-5; the D gene is possibly TRBD1 (6 bases). The CDR3 extends 3 residues past the end of the read, so its final part is completed from the germline J gene. The CDR3 is 15 residues long. The V and J ends lost 2 bases and 5 bases respectively, with 15 bases between them. Germline V gene lookup returns CDR1 KGHSH and CDR2 LQKENI.

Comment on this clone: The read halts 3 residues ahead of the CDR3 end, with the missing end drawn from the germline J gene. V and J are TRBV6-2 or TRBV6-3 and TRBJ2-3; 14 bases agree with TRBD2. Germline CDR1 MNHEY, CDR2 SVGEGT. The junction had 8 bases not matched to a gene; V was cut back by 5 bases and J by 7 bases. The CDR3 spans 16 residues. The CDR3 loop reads CASSTGTSGRPHTQYF. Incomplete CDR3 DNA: TGTGCCAGCAGTACCGGGACTAGCGGGAGACCTCATACG.

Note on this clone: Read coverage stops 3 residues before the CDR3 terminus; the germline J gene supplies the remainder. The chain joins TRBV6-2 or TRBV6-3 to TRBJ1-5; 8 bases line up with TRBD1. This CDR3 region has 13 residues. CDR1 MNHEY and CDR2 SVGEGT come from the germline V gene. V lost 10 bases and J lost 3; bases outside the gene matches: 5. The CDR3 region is CATSRGLNQPQHF. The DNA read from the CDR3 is TGTGCCACCTCCAGGGGGCTCAATCAGCCC.